This T cell receptor beta chain was sequenced during a study of blood T cell repertoires in COVID-19 (dated by TCRdb to 2020 to 2022). About the study as a whole: Samples covering the acute and convalescent phases of COVID-19 were provided by collaborators in the United States, Italy and Spain. The samples were drawn from the first 160 participants of the ongoing ImmuneRACE study and from more than 1,000 subjects provided by 6 global collaborators. The repertoires were released in a freely available public database meant as a resource for research on the immune response to SARS-CoV-2. The dataset comprised deeply sampled blood TCRbeta repertoires from subjects exposed to, actively infected with, or recovered from COVID-19. Sample metadata almost always included a de-identified subject ID, COVID-19 status, age in years and sex. The material from the prospective study consisted of cDNA or gDNA derived from T cells, B-cell-depleted T cells, or PBMCs. Where HLA class I and class II types were available, the types were taken from metadata supplied by the sample provider, not from assay-based typing.

Summary of the overall study and its limitations: The amount of clinical and demographic metadata varied by source and participant and was provided uncurated.

Of note for this clone: No antigen is known for it. Qualities for individual bases were not recorded, and no much larger clone is one base off.

TCRbeta CDR3 regions were amplified from genomic DNA using the immunoSEQ Assay, a bias-controlled multiplex PCR. On the authors' methods: The number of nucleated cells in each sample was estimated from the amplification of reference gene primers within the assay. To quantify the absolute abundance of each unique TCRbeta CDR3 rearrangement, sequence reads were collapsed and filtered. For each sample, productive Simpson clonality was calculated by taking the square root of Simpson's diversity index across productive rearrangements. As stored in TCRdb, this immuneACCESS dataset retains in-frame rearrangements with V and J assigned. A fraction of the clones does not appear; measured against another copy, unresolved V genes explain less than half of the discrepancy, and the remainder lacks a known reason. V and J calls and clone size come straight from that table; D and trimming were deduced from the DNA. This sample has 120,000 to 150,000 clones in its table, and over 75% of those were observed once. Jointly, the top ten make up about 8% of the sample.

From the cysteine through the phenylalanine, the CDR3 covers 15 amino acids. Only CDR3 DNA remains: 45 bases, in frame from the first base. Trimming at the junction amounts to 4 bases on V and 10 bases on J, and the germline ends lie 22 bases apart. CDR1 and CDR2, looked up from the germline V gene, are SGHVS and FQNEAQ. In Seattle, one collaborating source enrolled patients while the infection was active and tracked those patients longitudinally over the course of disease. Whole blood was collected in K2EDTA tubes by collaborating institutions according to the institutions' own protocols. Collaborator samples were shipped for TCRbeta analysis as frozen whole blood, isolated PBMCs, or DNA extracted from either sample type.

The sequence was obtained from a woman aged 60-70 years with COVID-19, enrolled during active disease. The rearrangement combines TRBV7-8 with TRBJ1-2; TRBD1 is a weak D gene call, 6 bases matching. Sequenced input: peripheral blood. The CDR3 loop reads CASSSPAGADETYTF. The sequenced DNA: TGTGCCAGCAGCTCACCCGCGGGGGCGGACGAGACCTACACCTTC.